This TCR beta chain was recovered during a study of blood T cell repertoires in COVID-19. Cohort 3 donors counted as recovered after two negative PCRs, clearance, or resolved symptoms. In the original workflow: Quantification of nucleated cells was approximated via reference gene primer amplification. The repertoire was sequenced with immunoSEQ multiplex PCR; TCRdb's copy has only in-frame clones and lacks some. Clone size and the V and J calls come from that table; the DNA yielded D and trimming. The sample lists about 160,000 clones; approximately 80% were seen once. Trimming pared 5 bases from V and 7 bases from J, leaving 7 bases between. The CDR3 length is 12 residues. Per the germline V gene, CDR1 is KGHDR and CDR2 is SFDVKD.

J is TRBJ2-2 and V is TRBV24-1; D call uncertain. Sequencing was performed on PBMCs or T cells enriched from blood (not recorded which). This TCR was recovered from a woman in her fifties or sixties who had recovered from COVID-19. The CDR3 DNA reads as TGTGCCACCAGTGTTAGTGGCGGGGAGCTGTTTTTT. Translated, it gives CATSVSGGELFF.